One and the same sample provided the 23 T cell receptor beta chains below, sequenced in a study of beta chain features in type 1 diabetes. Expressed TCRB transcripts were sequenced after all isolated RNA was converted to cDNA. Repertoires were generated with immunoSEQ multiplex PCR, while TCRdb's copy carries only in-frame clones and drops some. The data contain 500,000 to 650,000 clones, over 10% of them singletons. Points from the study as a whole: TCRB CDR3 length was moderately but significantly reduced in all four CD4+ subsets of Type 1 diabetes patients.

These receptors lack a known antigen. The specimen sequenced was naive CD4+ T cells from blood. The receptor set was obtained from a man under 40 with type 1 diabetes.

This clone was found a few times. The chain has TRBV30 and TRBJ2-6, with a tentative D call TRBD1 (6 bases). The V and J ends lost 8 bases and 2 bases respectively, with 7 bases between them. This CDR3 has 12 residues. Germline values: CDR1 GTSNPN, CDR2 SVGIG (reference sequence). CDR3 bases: TGTGCCCGGGACACTGGGGCCAACGTCCTGACTTTC. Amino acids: CARDTGANVLTF.

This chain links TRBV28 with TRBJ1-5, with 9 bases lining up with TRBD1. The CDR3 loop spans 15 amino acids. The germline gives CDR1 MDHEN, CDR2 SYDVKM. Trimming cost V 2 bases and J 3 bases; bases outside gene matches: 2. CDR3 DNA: TGTGCCAGCAGTTTAAGGACAGGGGCCAATCAGCCCCAGCATTTT. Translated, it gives CASSLRTGANQPQHF.

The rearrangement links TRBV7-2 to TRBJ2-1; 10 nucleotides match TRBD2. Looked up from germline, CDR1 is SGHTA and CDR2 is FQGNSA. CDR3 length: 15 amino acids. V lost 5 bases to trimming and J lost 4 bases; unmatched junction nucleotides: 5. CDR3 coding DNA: TGTGCCAGCAGCATCGGACTAGCGGAGTACAATGAGCAGTTCTTC. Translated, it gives CASSIGLAEYNEQFF.

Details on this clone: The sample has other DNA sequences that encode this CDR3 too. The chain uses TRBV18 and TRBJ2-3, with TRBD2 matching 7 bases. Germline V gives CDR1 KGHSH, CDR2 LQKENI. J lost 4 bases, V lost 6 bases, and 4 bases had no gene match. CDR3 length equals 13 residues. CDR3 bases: TGTGCCAGCTCCCCGGGGGGTGCAGATACGCAGTATTTT. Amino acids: CASSPGGADTQYF. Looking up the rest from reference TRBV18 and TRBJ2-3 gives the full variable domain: NAGVMQNPRHLVRRRGQEARLRCSPMKGHSHVYWYRQLPEEGLKFMVYLQKENIIDESGMPKERFSAEFPKEGPSILRIQQVVRGDSAAYFCASSPGGADTQYFGPGTRLTVL.

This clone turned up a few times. Here the CDR3 reads CSAQLRQGTPDTQYF. The CDR3 bases are TGCAGCGCACAACTGCGACAGGGAACCCCAGATACGCAGTATTTT. The chain couples TRBV29-1 to TRBJ2-3; 7 bases are shared with TRBD1. The ends lost 7 bases at V and 4 bases at J; junction bases unmatched: 14. This CDR3 is built from 15 residues. The germline V gene encodes CDR1 SQVTM and CDR2 ANQGSEA.

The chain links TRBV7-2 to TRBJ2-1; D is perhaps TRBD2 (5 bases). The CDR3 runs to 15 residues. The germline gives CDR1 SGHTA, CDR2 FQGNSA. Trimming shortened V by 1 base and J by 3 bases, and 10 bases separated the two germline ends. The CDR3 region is CASSLVGADYNEQFF. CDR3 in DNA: TGTGCCAGCAGCTTAGTGGGAGCGGACTACAATGAGCAGTTCTTC.

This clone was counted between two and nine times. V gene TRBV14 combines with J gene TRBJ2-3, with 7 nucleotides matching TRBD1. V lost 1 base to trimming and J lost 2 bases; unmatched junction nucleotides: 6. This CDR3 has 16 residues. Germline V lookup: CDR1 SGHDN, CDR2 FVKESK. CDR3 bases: TGTGCCAGCAGCCAAGTACTGGACAGGTTCACAGATACGCAGTATTTT. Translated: CASSQVLDRFTDTQYF.

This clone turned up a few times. CDR3 loop: CSGRPWTSGSYNEQFF. The CDR3 DNA sequence: TGCAGCGGACGACCCTGGACTAGCGGTTCCTACAATGAGCAGTTCTTC. The rearrangement joins TRBV29-1 to TRBJ2-1, with 10 positions matching TRBD2. V lost 7 bases, J lost 1 base, and 10 bases stayed unmatched. In germline, CDR1 is SQVTM, CDR2 ANQGSEA. The CDR3 spans 16 residues.

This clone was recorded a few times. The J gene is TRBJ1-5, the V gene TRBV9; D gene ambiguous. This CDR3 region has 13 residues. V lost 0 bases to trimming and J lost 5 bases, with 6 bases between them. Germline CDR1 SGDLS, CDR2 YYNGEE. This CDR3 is CASSVEADQPQHF. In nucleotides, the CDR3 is TGTGCCAGCAGCGTAGAAGCCGATCAGCCCCAGCATTTT. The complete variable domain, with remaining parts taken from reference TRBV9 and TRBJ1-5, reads DSGVTQTPKHLITATGQRVTLRCSPRSGDLSVYWYQQSLDQGLQFLIQYYNGEERAKGNILERFSAQQFPDLHSELNLSSLELGDSALYFCASSVEADQPQHFGDGTRLSIL.

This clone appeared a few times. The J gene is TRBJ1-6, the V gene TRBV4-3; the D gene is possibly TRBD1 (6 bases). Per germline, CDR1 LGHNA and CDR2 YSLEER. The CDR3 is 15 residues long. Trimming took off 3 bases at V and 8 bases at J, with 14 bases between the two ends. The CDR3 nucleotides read TGCGCCAGCAGCCAGTATGGGGCAGGGGATTCACCCCTCCACTTT. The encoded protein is CASSQYGAGDSPLHF.

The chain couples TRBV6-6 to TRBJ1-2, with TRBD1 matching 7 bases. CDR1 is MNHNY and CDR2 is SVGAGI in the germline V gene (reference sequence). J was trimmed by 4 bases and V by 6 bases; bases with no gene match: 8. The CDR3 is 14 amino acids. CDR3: CASRSHRDSYGYTF. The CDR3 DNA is TGTGCCAGCAGATCCCACCGGGACAGCTATGGCTACACCTTC.

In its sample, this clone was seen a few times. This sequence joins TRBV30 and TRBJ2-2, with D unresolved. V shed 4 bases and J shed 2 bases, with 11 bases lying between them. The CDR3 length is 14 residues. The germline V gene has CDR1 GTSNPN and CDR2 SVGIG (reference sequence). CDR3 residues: CAWMSGTNTGELFF. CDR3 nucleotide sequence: TGTGCCTGGATGTCCGGCACTAACACCGGGGAGCTGTTTTTT.

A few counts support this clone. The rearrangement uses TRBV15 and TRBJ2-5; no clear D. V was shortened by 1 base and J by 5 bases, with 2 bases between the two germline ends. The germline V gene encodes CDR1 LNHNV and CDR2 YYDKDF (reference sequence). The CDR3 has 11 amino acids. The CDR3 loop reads CATSRGETQYF. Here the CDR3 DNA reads TGTGCCACCAGCAGAGGGGAGACCCAGTACTTC.

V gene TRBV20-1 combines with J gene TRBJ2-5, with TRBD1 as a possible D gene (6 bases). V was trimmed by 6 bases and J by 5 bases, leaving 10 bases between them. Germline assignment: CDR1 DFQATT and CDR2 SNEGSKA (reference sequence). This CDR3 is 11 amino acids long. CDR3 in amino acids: CSAHDRETQYF. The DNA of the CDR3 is TGCAGTGCGCACGACAGGGAGACCCAGTACTTC.

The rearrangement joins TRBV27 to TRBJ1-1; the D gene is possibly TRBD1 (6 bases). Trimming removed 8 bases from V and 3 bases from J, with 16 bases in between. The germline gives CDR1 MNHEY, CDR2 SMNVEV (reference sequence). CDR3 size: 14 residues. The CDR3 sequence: CASQKGYRDTEAFF. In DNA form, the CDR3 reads TGTGCCAGCCAAAAAGGGTACAGGGACACTGAAGCTTTCTTT.

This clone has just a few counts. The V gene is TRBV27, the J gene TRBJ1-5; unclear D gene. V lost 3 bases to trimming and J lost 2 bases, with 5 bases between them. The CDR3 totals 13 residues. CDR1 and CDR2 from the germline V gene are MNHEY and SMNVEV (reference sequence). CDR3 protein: CASSLNGNQPQHF. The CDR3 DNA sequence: TGTGCCAGCAGTTTGAACGGCAATCAGCCCCAGCATTTT.

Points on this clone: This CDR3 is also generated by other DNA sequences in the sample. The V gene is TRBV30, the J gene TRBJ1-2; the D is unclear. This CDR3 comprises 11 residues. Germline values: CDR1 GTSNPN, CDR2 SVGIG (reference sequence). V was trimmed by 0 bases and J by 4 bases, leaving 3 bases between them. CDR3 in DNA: TGTGCCTGGAGTGTTAGCTATGGCTACACCTTC. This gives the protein CAWSVSYGYTF.

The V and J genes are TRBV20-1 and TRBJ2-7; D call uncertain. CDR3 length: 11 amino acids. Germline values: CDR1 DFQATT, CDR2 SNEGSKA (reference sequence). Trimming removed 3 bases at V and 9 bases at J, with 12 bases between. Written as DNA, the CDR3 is TGCAGTGCTAGTTCGCCCGGCGGGCAGTACTTC. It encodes CSASSPGGQYF.

CDR3 in DNA: TGTGCCAGCAGTTCTCTTACCGAGGAAAAACTGTTTTTT. Protein sequence: CASSSLTEEKLFF. The chain employs TRBV27 and TRBJ1-4; D remains unclear. The CDR3 contains 13 residues. Trimming pared 4 bases from V and 8 bases from J, leaving 11 bases between. Germline CDR1 and CDR2: MNHEY and SMNVEV (reference sequence).

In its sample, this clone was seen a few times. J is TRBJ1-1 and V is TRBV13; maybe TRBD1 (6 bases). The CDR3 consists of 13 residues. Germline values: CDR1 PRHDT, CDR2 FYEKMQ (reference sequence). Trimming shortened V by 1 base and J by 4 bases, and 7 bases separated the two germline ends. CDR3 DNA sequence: TGTGCCAGCAGCTTAGTCAGGGGCACTGAAGCTTTCTTT. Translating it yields CASSLVRGTEAFF.

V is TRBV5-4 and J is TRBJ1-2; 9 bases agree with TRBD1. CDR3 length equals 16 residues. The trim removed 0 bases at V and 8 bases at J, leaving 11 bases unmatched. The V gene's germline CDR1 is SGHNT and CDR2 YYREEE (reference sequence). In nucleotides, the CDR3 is TGTGCCAGCAGCTTGGACCCAACAGGGGGCGGTTGGGGCTACACCTTC. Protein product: CASSLDPTGGGWGYTF.

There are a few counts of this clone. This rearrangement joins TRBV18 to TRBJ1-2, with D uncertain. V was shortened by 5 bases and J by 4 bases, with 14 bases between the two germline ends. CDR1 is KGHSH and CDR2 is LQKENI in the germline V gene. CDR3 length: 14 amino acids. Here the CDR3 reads CASSVDDGGYGYTF. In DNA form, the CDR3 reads TGTGCCAGCTCAGTTGATGACGGTGGCTATGGCTACACCTTC.

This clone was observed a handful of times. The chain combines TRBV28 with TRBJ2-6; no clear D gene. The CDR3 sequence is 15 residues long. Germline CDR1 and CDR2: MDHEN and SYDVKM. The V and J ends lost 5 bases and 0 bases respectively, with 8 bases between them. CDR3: CASSLVFSGANVLTF. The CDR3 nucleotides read TGTGCCAGCAGTCTCGTATTCTCTGGGGCCAACGTCCTGACTTTC.